This T cell receptor (beta chain) was sequenced in a study of blood T cell repertoires in COVID-19. Study at large: COVID-19 samples collected from the United States, Italy and Spain covered acute and convalescent phases.

In the original processing: Reference gene primer amplification gave nucleated cell count estimates. The table came from immunoSEQ multiplex PCR; TCRdb's copy has only in-frame clones and leaves some out. V, J and clone size are those of that table, while D and trimming were read from the DNA. This table has about 170,000 clones, approximately 84% appearing once. Germline values: CDR1 SGHRS, CDR2 YFSETQ. Trimming took 4 bases from V and 2 from J, leaving 16 bases between them. CDR3 length: 15 residues. The receptor comes from a human donor with acute COVID-19. The donor label of this sample is uncertain. The sequencing sample was made of PBMCs or T cells enriched from blood (not recorded which). J is TRBJ2-7 and V is TRBV5-1; perhaps TRBD2 as D (6 bases). CDR3 sequence (DNA): TGCGCCAGCAGCCCGGGGCGGGGTGGGGCCTACGAGCAGTACTTC. Encoded protein: CASSPGRGGAYEQYF.